Described below is a single TCR beta chain sequence and its context. The source of the sample is a study of CD8+ T cells in alopecia areata. As the sequencing template, cDNA was produced by extracting RNA and reverse transcribing it. The assay was immunoSEQ multiplex PCR, and TCRdb's table has in-frame clones only and misses some. This table has 150,000 to 250,000 clones, around 60% appearing once. Treatment defined: oral pan-JAK inhibitor, 5-10 mg twice daily. V lost 2 bases to trimming and J lost 10 bases, with 16 bases between them. Germline-derived CDR1 and CDR2 are SGHDT and YYEEEE. The length of the CDR3 is 15 residues.

This sample comprised CD4+ T cells sorted from blood, obtained at week 4, from a patient treated with tofacitinib. V gene TRBV5-6 combines with J gene TRBJ1-6; D gene uncertain. The TCR was taken from a human donor with alopecia areata. DNA for the CDR3: TGTGCCAGCAGCTTTTACGGGCCCGGAGACTCACCCCTCCACTTT. It specifies CASSFYGPGDSPLHF.